This entry lists 28 T cell receptor beta chains sequenced from one sample in a study of siplizumab effects on memory and regulatory T cells. The assay was immunoSEQ multiplex PCR, and TCRdb's table has in-frame clones only and misses some. The sample consists of tens of thousands of clones, about 96% of them appearing once. Material for sequencing was naive CD8+ T cells sorted from blood. These receptors all come from a human donor in good health.

J is TRBJ2-5 and V is TRBV29-1; perhaps TRBD2 as D (6 bases). CDR3 length: 16 residues. CDR1 and CDR2 from the germline V gene are SQVTM and ANQGSEA. V lost 4 bases and J lost 3, with 21 bases in between. The CDR3, as DNA: TGCAGCGTTGTGGGGGACCTGGGGGGATGGGAAGAGACCCAGTACTTC. Its protein is CSVVGDLGGWEETQYF.

The CDR3 here is CASSRVQEGQYF. CDR3 coding DNA: TGTGCCAGCAGCCGGGTTCAGGAGGGGCAGTACTTC. V gene TRBV7-8 combines with J gene TRBJ2-7, with D possibly matching TRBD2 (6 bases). Trimming stripped 5 bases from V and 9 bases from J, with 14 bases between. The germline gives CDR1 SGHVS, CDR2 FQNEAQ. This CDR3 is built from 12 residues.

The gene calls are TRBV29-1 and TRBJ1-3, with a tentative D call TRBD1 (5 bases). V dropped 0 bases and J dropped 4 bases, with 13 bases sitting between them. Germline V gene data show CDR1 as SQVTM and CDR2 as ANQGSEA. The CDR3 consists of 15 residues. The CDR3 bases are TGCAGCGTTGAAGATTGGGGGGGGTTCGGAAACACCATATATTTT. It translates to CSVEDWGGFGNTIYF.

In this sample, this clone turned up a few times. The V gene is TRBV27, the J gene TRBJ1-5; 9 bases are shared with TRBD1. V lost 3 bases and J lost 6; bases outside the gene matches: 0. The CDR3 length is 13 residues. CDR1 and CDR2 from the germline V gene are MNHEY and SMNVEV (reference sequence). The CDR3 DNA sequence: TGTGCCAGCAGTTTGGGACAGGGTCAGCCCCAGCATTTT. Amino acid sequence: CASSLGQGQPQHF.

V and J are TRBV4-3 and TRBJ1-1; 8 nucleotides align to TRBD1. CDR1 and CDR2 (germline): LGHNA, YSLEER. The J segment lost 4 bases and the V segment lost 0 bases, leaving 4 bases of the junction unmatched. CDR3 length: 15 amino acids. The CDR3 DNA reads as TGCGCCAGCAGCCAAGATCGGACAGGGCTCACTGAAGCTTTCTTT. Translated: CASSQDRTGLTEAFF.

The chain uses TRBV11-2 and TRBJ2-7, with 14 nucleotides matching TRBD2. The CDR3 covers 19 residues. J gave up 3 bases and V 5 bases, and 15 bases lay outside the gene matches. CDR1 and CDR2 from the germline V gene are SGHAT and FQNNGV. The CDR3 is CASSPRTSGGPGPDYEQYF. CDR3 nucleotides: TGTGCCAGCAGCCCGAGGACTAGCGGGGGGCCGGGTCCTGACTACGAGCAGTACTTC.

This clone appeared once. The chain links TRBV6-1 to TRBJ1-5; D call uncertain. CDR3 size: 15 residues. From germline, CDR1 is MNHNS and CDR2 SASEGT. V was shortened by 0 bases and J by 3 bases, with 9 bases between the two germline ends. CDR3 residues: CASSEAWGFNQPQHF. The CDR3 nucleotides are TGTGCCAGCAGTGAAGCGTGGGGTTTCAATCAGCCCCAGCATTTT.

The V gene is TRBV7-9, the J gene TRBJ2-1; 8 bases map to TRBD1. J lost 16 bases, V lost 5 bases, and 13 bases had no gene match. Germline V lookup: CDR1 SEHNR, CDR2 FQNEAQ (reference sequence). This CDR3 region has 13 residues. Written as DNA, the CDR3 is TGTGCCAGCAGCACCGGGACAGGAGTTGGGGGATTCTTC. Residues: CASSTGTGVGGFF.

As concerns this clone: Other DNA sequences from this sample encode an identical CDR3 as well. The V and J genes are TRBV6-5 and TRBJ2-1; no firm D call. Germline loops: CDR1 MNHEY, CDR2 SVGAGI. V was shortened by 0 bases and J by 6 bases, with 3 bases between the two germline ends. CDR3 size: 12 residues. The CDR3 loop is CASSYSGNEQFF. The CDR3 DNA reads as TGTGCCAGCAGTTACTCGGGCAATGAGCAGTTCTTC.

The gene calls are TRBV4-1 and TRBJ2-7; 9 nucleotides match TRBD1. In germline, CDR1 is MGHRA, CDR2 YSYEKL. V shed 1 base and J 2 bases; nucleotides not matched to a gene: 6. The CDR3 runs to 16 residues. The chain's CDR3 is CASSQALTGGTYEQYF. CDR3 DNA sequence: TGCGCCAGCAGCCAAGCCCTAACAGGGGGCACCTACGAGCAGTACTTC.

The chain carries TRBV5-6 and TRBJ1-4, with D possibly TRBD1 on 5 matching bases. Per germline, CDR1 SGHDT and CDR2 YYEEEE. CDR3 length equals 15 residues. V was trimmed by 5 bases and J by 7 bases, leaving 18 bases between them. The CDR3 DNA sequence: TGTGCCAGCAGTTGGATGGTAGGGGATCGTGAAAAACTGTTTTTT. This codes for CASSWMVGDREKLFF.

The rearrangement uses TRBV30 and TRBJ2-7, with D possibly TRBD1 on 6 matching bases. The germline V gene encodes CDR1 GTSNPN and CDR2 SVGIG (reference sequence). Trimming shortened V by 1 base and J by 5 bases, and 6 bases separated the two germline ends. This CDR3 comprises 11 residues. The CDR3 sequence: CAWSEGDEQYF. DNA of the CDR3: TGTGCCTGGAGTGAGGGGGACGAGCAGTACTTC.

V gene TRBV7-8 combines with J gene TRBJ2-3; D may be TRBD1 (6 bases). The CDR3 length is 15 residues. Germline V gene lookup returns CDR1 SGHVS and CDR2 FQNEAQ. The V end lost 1 base, the J end lost 5 bases, and 13 bases lay between the germline ends. In DNA form, the CDR3 reads TGTGCCAGCAGCTTAGTCTTACAGGGCCAAGATACGCAGTATTTT. This gives the protein CASSLVLQGQDTQYF.

The chain employs TRBV19 and TRBJ1-5; D is unclear. The ends were cut back, 5 bases at V and 2 bases at J, with 13 bases in the middle. The CDR3 runs 15 residues. CDR1 and CDR2 (germline): LNHDA, SQIVND (reference sequence). CDR3 region: CASSEPGWRNQPQHF. Here the CDR3 DNA reads TGTGCCAGTAGTGAACCGGGTTGGCGCAATCAGCCCCAGCATTTT.

The chain is built from TRBV2 and TRBJ1-6, with 10 bases identical to TRBD1. J gave up 12 bases and V 4 bases, and 12 bases lay outside the gene matches. The CDR3 runs 16 residues. Germline-derived CDR1 and CDR2 are SNHLY and FYNNEI. The chain's CDR3 is CASSAPGTGVEVPLHF. The CDR3 DNA reads as TGTGCCAGCAGTGCCCCCGGGACAGGGGTAGAAGTACCCCTCCACTTT.

The V gene is TRBV4-1, the J gene TRBJ1-1; D may be TRBD1 (5 bases). The CDR3 has 14 amino acids. V was pared by 1 base and J by 5 bases, with 11 bases between. Germline assignment: CDR1 MGHRA and CDR2 YSYEKL. The CDR3 loop reads CASSQVAGRTEAFF. DNA for the CDR3: TGCGCCAGCAGCCAAGTTGCAGGGCGTACTGAAGCTTTCTTT.

The chain combines TRBV4-1 with TRBJ2-2; no clear D. CDR1 is MGHRA, CDR2 YSYEKL, per germline. CDR3 size: 15 residues. Trimming stripped 0 bases from V and 2 bases from J, with 7 bases between. Here the CDR3 DNA reads TGCGCCAGCAGCCAAGAAAAGGTTAACACCGGGGAGCTGTTTTTT. Its translation is CASSQEKVNTGELFF.

The rearrangement joins TRBV7-3 to TRBJ2-5; perhaps TRBD2 as D (6 bases). Germline V CDR1 and CDR2: SGHTA, FQGTGA. Between the trimmed V and J ends, which lost 5 bases and 7 bases, there was a span of 14 bases. This CDR3 is built from 13 residues. The CDR3 sequence is CASSPQEGGTQYF. CDR3 sequence (DNA): TGTGCCAGCAGCCCGCAGGAGGGTGGGACCCAGTACTTC.

This chain uses TRBV19 with TRBJ1-1; D is possibly TRBD1 (5 bases). V was clipped by 1 base and J by 3 bases, with 15 bases between them. Germline CDR1 reads LNHDA; CDR2 reads SQIVND (reference sequence). This CDR3 region has 16 residues. The CDR3 nucleotides read TGTGCCAGTAGTATAGTTTGGACAAAAGAATACACTGAAGCTTTCTTT. It translates to CASSIVWTKEYTEAFF. Drawing the rest from reference TRBV19 and TRBJ1-1, the complete variable domain is DGGITQSPKYLFRKEGQNVTLSCEQNLNHDAMYWYRQDPGQGLRLIYYSQIVNDFQKGDIAEGYSVSREKKESFPLTVTSAQKNPTAFYLCASSIVWTKEYTEAFFGQGTRLTVV.

This chain connects TRBV29-1 to TRBJ1-2; 10 bases align to TRBD1. This CDR3 region has 14 residues. The V gene's germline CDR1 is SQVTM and CDR2 ANQGSEA. Trimming cost V 6 bases and J 3 bases; bases outside gene matches: 7. DNA for the CDR3: TGCAGCGTGGTAGGACAGGGGGATTACTATGGCTACACCTTC. Translating gives CSVVGQGDYYGYTF.

The rearrangement uses TRBV9 and TRBJ1-2; no reliable D call. Germline CDR1 and CDR2: SGDLS and YYNGEE. The V end lost 1 base, the J end lost 2 bases, and 12 bases lay between the germline ends. The CDR3 consists of 15 residues. CDR3 sequence (DNA): TGTGCCAGCAGCGTAAGGTTAGACGCCAACTATGGCTACACCTTC. Its translation: CASSVRLDANYGYTF. Full variable domain (outside the CDR3, taken from reference TRBV9 and TRBJ1-2): DSGVTQTPKHLITATGQRVTLRCSPRSGDLSVYWYQQSLDQGLQFLIQYYNGEERAKGNILERFSAQQFPDLHSELNLSSLELGDSALYFCASSVRLDANYGYTFGSGTRLTVV.

The chain joins TRBV2 to TRBJ1-6; TRBD1 might be the D (5 bases). Germline V gene data show CDR1 as SNHLY and CDR2 as FYNNEI. Trimming cost V 1 base and J 0 bases, with 7 bases left between them. The CDR3 spans 16 residues. In nucleotides, the CDR3 is TGTGCCAGCAGTGAAGGGGGACCCTCCTATAATTCACCCCTCCACTTT. Its protein product is CASSEGGPSYNSPLHF.

Written as DNA, the CDR3 is TGTGCCAGCAGTTTATCAGGGGGCTTCAATGGCTACACCTTC. Protein: CASSLSGGFNGYTF. This chain connects TRBV27 to TRBJ1-2; 7 bases are a match to TRBD1. Germline V gene sequence: CDR1 MNHEY, CDR2 SMNVEV (reference sequence). The CDR3 covers 14 residues. The trim removed 0 bases at V and 6 bases at J, leaving 4 bases unmatched.

CDR3 loop: CASSFWVLGRHNEQFF. The DNA for the CDR3 is TGTGCCAGCAGCTTTTGGGTTCTGGGGCGCCACAATGAGCAGTTCTTC. The V call is TRBV11-2, the J call TRBJ2-1; TRBD1 might be the D (5 bases). The CDR3 totals 16 residues. V lost 3 bases and J lost 5, with 17 bases in between. The V gene's germline CDR1 is SGHAT and CDR2 FQNNGV.

V gene TRBV7-9 combines with J gene TRBJ1-1, with TRBD1 matching 12 bases. Germline V CDR1 and CDR2: SEHNR, FQNEAQ (reference sequence). The CDR3 totals 14 residues. V shed 4 bases and J 11 bases; nucleotides not matched to a gene: 8. The CDR3 DNA sequence: TGTGCCAGCAGCTCCGGGACAGGGGGCGATTCGGCTTTCTTT. It encodes CASSSGTGGDSAFF.

The rearrangement joins TRBV5-6 to TRBJ2-7; D might be TRBD1 (6 bases). Per the germline V gene, CDR1 is SGHDT and CDR2 is YYEEEE. The CDR3 covers 14 residues. Trimming pared 0 bases from V and 0 bases from J, leaving 7 bases between. The CDR3 here is CASSLGDTSYEQYF. CDR3 in DNA: TGTGCCAGCAGCTTGGGGGACACCTCCTACGAGCAGTACTTC.

This chain joins TRBV6-5 and TRBJ1-2; D is unresolved. The V gene's germline CDR1 is MNHEY and CDR2 SVGAGI. Between the trimmed V and J ends, which lost 0 bases and 3 bases, there was a span of 11 bases. The CDR3 is 15 residues long. The CDR3 protein is CASSYSGNFDYGYTF. The CDR3 nucleotides read TGTGCCAGCAGTTACTCGGGGAACTTCGACTATGGCTACACCTTC.

The CDR3 sequence: CASSLNGLDRGAEAFF. The CDR3 nucleotides read TGTGCCAGCAGCTTGAATGGATTAGACAGGGGCGCTGAAGCTTTCTTT. This chain connects TRBV5-4 to TRBJ1-1, with 8 bases aligning to TRBD1. The junction had 11 bases not matched to a gene; V was cut back by 1 base and J by 6 bases. Germline assignment: CDR1 SGHNT and CDR2 YYREEE (reference sequence). The CDR3 loop spans 16 amino acids.